The 25 T cell receptor beta chains listed next were all sequenced from one sample in a study of beta chain features in type 1 diabetes. The entirety of the isolated RNA underwent reverse transcription, so expressed TCRB transcripts were sequenced. TCRdb's copy holds only in-frame clones and misses some; the assay was immunoSEQ multiplex PCR. The sample carries just over 600,000 clones, about a sixth recorded once. Sample: naive CD4+ T cells from blood. These receptor sequences come from a man aged 18 to 29 in good health.

This chain connects TRBV9 to TRBJ2-3; 15 bases agree with TRBD2. J gave up 6 bases and V 3 bases, and 11 bases lay outside the gene matches. Looked up from germline, CDR1 is SGDLS and CDR2 is YYNGEE. The CDR3 consists of 18 residues. The CDR3 loop is CASSAPGTSGRFGDTQYF. The CDR3 DNA reads TGTGCCAGCAGCGCCCCGGGGACTAGCGGGAGGTTCGGGGATACGCAGTATTTT.

The chain is built from TRBV5-4 and TRBJ1-4; TRBD1 matches 10 bases. The CDR3 is 14 residues long. Germline-derived CDR1 and CDR2 are SGHNT and YYREEE (reference sequence). V trimming: 3 bases; J trimming: 7 bases; junction bases outside the gene matches: 3. The chain's CDR3 is CASSWDRGSEKLFF. Here the CDR3 DNA reads TGTGCCAGCAGCTGGGACAGGGGAAGTGAAAAACTGTTTTTT.

This clone was seen a handful of times. CDR3: CAARAASGTYEQYF. The CDR3 DNA reads TGTGCCGCTCGAGCGGCTAGCGGCACCTACGAGCAGTACTTC. J is TRBJ2-7 and V is TRBV2; 7 nucleotides line up with TRBD2. The CDR3 contains 14 residues. CDR1 is SNHLY and CDR2 is FYNNEI in the germline V gene. V was pared by 11 bases and J by 2 bases, with 12 bases of the junction left unmatched.

This clone was detected a few times. J is TRBJ2-1 and V is TRBV12-5, with 8 bases that match TRBD1. There are 16 residues in the CDR3. Germline V gene data show CDR1 as LGHNT and CDR2 as FRNRAP. J lost 8 bases, V lost 0 bases, and 9 bases had no gene match. The CDR3 protein is CASGLVIGTGPDEQFF. DNA for the CDR3: TGTGCTAGTGGTTTGGTGATAGGGACAGGTCCGGATGAGCAGTTCTTC.

The chain combines TRBV6-5 with TRBJ2-3, with TRBD2 matching over 8 bases. CDR1 is MNHEY and CDR2 is SVGAGI in the germline V gene. The CDR3 spans 16 residues. V dropped 0 bases and J dropped 2; count of bases not matched to a gene: 4. The CDR3 sequence is CASSYSGGGYTDTQYF. The CDR3 coding sequence is TGTGCCAGCAGTTACTCGGGCGGGGGGTACACAGATACGCAGTATTTT.

This clone was found a few times. V is TRBV11-2 and J is TRBJ2-1, with no clear D. The germline V gene has CDR1 SGHAT and CDR2 FQNNGV. The CDR3 runs 15 residues. Trimming removed 0 bases at V and 0 bases at J, with 6 bases between. The CDR3 region is CASSLDMASYNEQFF. CDR3 nucleotides: TGTGCCAGCAGCTTAGATATGGCCTCCTACAATGAGCAGTTCTTC.

This clone was detected only a few times. The V gene is TRBV19, the J gene TRBJ2-3; D is unresolved. V gave up 2 bases and J gave up 3 bases, with 9 bases separating them. The CDR3 sequence is 14 residues long. Germline CDR1 reads LNHDA; CDR2 reads SQIVND (reference sequence). The CDR3 DNA reads as TGTGCCAGTAGTATATCAGGTTGGACAGATACGCAGTATTTT. It codes for CASSISGWTDTQYF.

The DNA for the CDR3 is TGTGCCATCAGTGAGAATACAGGGGCCGAGACCCAGTACTTC. It translates to CAISENTGAETQYF. The V and J genes are TRBV10-3 and TRBJ2-5; the match to TRBD1 covers 7 bases. The V gene's germline CDR1 is ENHRY and CDR2 SYGVKD. This CDR3 is built from 14 residues. V was pared by 2 bases and J by 5 bases, with 5 bases of the junction left unmatched.

V is TRBV10-3 and J is TRBJ2-1; TRBD2 aligns across 8 bases. CDR3 length: 16 residues. Per the germline V gene, CDR1 is ENHRY and CDR2 is SYGVKD. V trimming: 2 bases; J trimming: 5 bases; junction bases outside the gene matches: 8. This CDR3 is CAISEDGGRSNNEQFF. In nucleotides, the CDR3 is TGTGCCATCAGTGAGGACGGCGGGAGGTCGAACAATGAGCAGTTCTTC.

This clone has only a few counts. V usage is TRBV4-1 and J usage is TRBJ1-3; the D is unclear. Germline CDR1 is MGHRA and CDR2 is YSYEKL. The germline V and J ends were trimmed by 2 bases and 0 bases, with 8 bases remaining between them. The CDR3 loop spans 15 amino acids. The CDR3 DNA is TGCGCCAGCAGCCAACCCACGAGCTCTGGAAACACCATATATTTT. Its protein product is CASSQPTSSGNTIYF.

This clone turned up a few times. The chain uses TRBV29-1 and TRBJ2-7; a possible D gene is TRBD2 (5 bases). The CDR3 contains 11 residues. V was shortened by 7 bases and J by 3 bases, with 10 bases between the two germline ends. Germline values: CDR1 SQVTM, CDR2 ANQGSEA. CDR3 region: CSAGYSYEQYF. The DNA of the CDR3 is TGCAGCGCGGGATACAGCTACGAGCAGTACTTC.

The chain combines TRBV7-9 with TRBJ1-3; no clear D gene. V was trimmed by 8 bases and J by 0 bases, leaving 11 bases between them. The CDR3 has 14 residues. From germline, CDR1 is SEHNR and CDR2 FQNEAQ (reference sequence). For the CDR3, the DNA is TGTGCCAGCCATCGGTTACTCTCTGGAAACACCATATATTTT. This codes for CASHRLLSGNTIYF.

This clone appeared a few times. The chain carries TRBV29-1 and TRBJ2-1; the match to TRBD2 covers 8 bases. J was trimmed by 0 bases and V by 6 bases; bases with no gene match: 10. The CDR3 runs to 16 residues. The germline CDR1 and CDR2 sequences are SQVTM and ANQGSEA. The CDR3 bases are TGCAGCGTCGCCCAGAGGAGCGGGAGCTCCTACAATGAGCAGTTCTTC. This codes for CSVAQRSGSSYNEQFF.

This clone was observed a few times. The rearrangement uses TRBV27 and TRBJ2-6, with D possibly being TRBD1 (5 bases). V lost 7 bases and J lost 0, with 7 bases in between. The length of the CDR3 is 14 residues. Germline CDR1 is MNHEY and CDR2 is SMNVEV (reference sequence). This CDR3 reads CASKTVSGANVLTF. The DNA for the CDR3 is TGTGCCAGCAAGACAGTCTCTGGGGCCAACGTCCTGACTTTC.

This clone was picked up many times. The chain carries TRBV7-9 and TRBJ2-3; D not certain. CDR1 SEHNR and CDR2 FQNEAQ come from the germline V gene (reference sequence). The CDR3 consists of 11 residues. V lost 1 base and J 8 bases, leaving 4 bases between the germline ends. CDR3 sequence: CASSLDRTQYF. The CDR3, as DNA: TGTGCCAGCAGCTTAGACCGTACGCAGTATTTT.

The rearrangement uses TRBV19 and TRBJ2-7, with 14 bases fitting TRBD2. The CDR3 runs 18 residues. CDR1 is LNHDA, CDR2 SQIVND, per germline (reference sequence). J lost 6 bases, V lost 3 bases, and 13 bases had no gene match. DNA for the CDR3: TGTGCCAGTAGTATGGAGACTAGCGGGAGGGCCAAAAAATTCGAGCAGTACTTC. Its protein is CASSMETSGRAKKFEQYF.

V usage is TRBV29-1 and J usage is TRBJ2-5; tentatively, D is TRBD1 (5 bases). The germline CDR1 and CDR2 sequences are SQVTM and ANQGSEA. The V end lost 4 bases, the J end lost 1 base, and 7 bases lay between the germline ends. The CDR3 is 12 residues long. The CDR3 DNA follows: TGCAGCGTTGGACAGACCCAAGAGACCCAGTACTTC. It specifies CSVGQTQETQYF. The complete variable domain, with remaining parts taken from reference TRBV29-1 and TRBJ2-5, reads SAVISQKPSRDICQRGTSLTIQCQVDSQVTMMFWYRQQPGQSLTLIATANQGSEATYESGFVIDKFPISRPNLTFSTLTVSNMSPEDSSIYLCSVGQTQETQYFGPGTRLLVL.

This clone has just a few counts. Here the CDR3 DNA reads TGTGCCAGCACCTTAAGGGGCGAGCAGTACTTC. It translates to CASTLRGEQYF. The chain links TRBV28 to TRBJ2-7; a weak D match, TRBD1 (5 bases). CDR1 is MDHEN and CDR2 is SYDVKM in the germline V gene. There are 11 residues in the CDR3. Trimming pared 7 bases from V and 6 bases from J, leaving 10 bases between.

J is TRBJ1-4 and V is TRBV7-2, with D unresolved. The CDR3 contains 16 residues. From germline, CDR1 is SGHTA and CDR2 FQGNSA. V shed 1 base and J shed 5 bases, with 14 bases lying between them. CDR3 in DNA: TGTGCCAGCAGCTTAGGGGTTGCGACACAAAATGAAAAACTGTTTTTT. It codes for CASSLGVATQNEKLFF. Full variable domain (remainder filled in from reference TRBV7-2 and TRBJ1-4): GAGVSQSPSNKVTEKGKDVELRCDPISGHTALYWYRQSLGQGLEFLIYFQGNSAPDKSGLPSDRFSAERTGGSVSTLTIQRTQQEDSAVYLCASSLGVATQNEKLFFGSGTQLSVL.

The chain couples TRBV7-8 to TRBJ1-4; 7 bases line up with TRBD1. The germline V gene encodes CDR1 SGHVS and CDR2 FQNEAQ. V lost 3 bases and J lost 8; bases outside the gene matches: 6. This CDR3 has 14 amino acids. As DNA, the CDR3 is TGTGCCAGCAGCTTGGGACAGAACAGCGAAAAACTGTTTTTT. It translates to CASSLGQNSEKLFF.

The table lists this clone with a few counts. The chain uses TRBV7-2 and TRBJ1-4; D not certain. This CDR3 is 13 amino acids long. In germline, CDR1 is SGHTA, CDR2 FQGNSA. V lost 2 bases to trimming and J lost 7 bases, with 8 bases between them. As DNA, the CDR3 is TGTGCCAGCAGCTTACTCTTTCCTGAAAAACTGTTTTTT. This translates into CASSLLFPEKLFF.

The CDR3 DNA sequence: TGTGCCAGCAGCTTCCTCGAGGGGGCCAGCACAGATACGCAGTATTTT. The encoded protein is CASSFLEGASTDTQYF. The chain couples TRBV7-9 to TRBJ2-3; 7 bases align to TRBD1. CDR1 is SEHNR, CDR2 FQNEAQ, per germline (reference sequence). The CDR3 is made up of 16 amino acids. With 3 bases clipped from V and 0 bases from J, the junction kept 6 bases outside the gene matches.

This clone was recorded a few times. The chain joins TRBV28 to TRBJ1-5; 11 nucleotides match TRBD1. The CDR3 sequence is 16 residues long. V was clipped by 5 bases and J by 4 bases; unmatched bases: 7. Germline loops: CDR1 MDHEN, CDR2 SYDVKM. The CDR3 protein is CASSTFGTGGNQPQHF. The CDR3 DNA is TGTGCCAGCAGTACCTTCGGGACAGGGGGGAATCAGCCCCAGCATTTT. Full variable domain (rest looked up from reference TRBV28 and TRBJ1-5): DVKVTQSSRYLVKRTGEKVFLECVQDMDHENMFWYRQDPGLGLRLIYFSYDVKMKEKGDIPEGYSVSREKKERFSLILESASTNQTSMYLCASSTFGTGGNQPQHFGDGTRLSIL.

The rearrangement joins TRBV6-5 to TRBJ1-1; the D is unclear. V was clipped by 7 bases and J by 4 bases, with 13 bases between them. The CDR3 is made up of 13 amino acids. Germline V gene sequence: CDR1 MNHEY, CDR2 SVGAGI. The CDR3 DNA reads TGTGCCAGCACCTCCCCGAAGGCCACTGAAGCTTTCTTT. Translating it yields CASTSPKATEAFF.

This chain connects TRBV15 to TRBJ2-3; no firm D call. Germline CDR1 and CDR2: LNHNV and YYDKDF (reference sequence). Between the trimmed V and J ends, which lost 1 base and 4 bases, there was a span of 12 bases. The CDR3 loop spans 15 amino acids. CDR3 amino acids: CATSRGATLPDTQYF. In DNA, the CDR3 is TGTGCCACCAGCAGAGGCGCTACCCTGCCAGATACGCAGTATTTT. Based on the CDR3 plus reference TRBV15 and TRBJ2-3, the full variable domain is DAMVIQNPRYQVTQFGKPVTLSCSQTLNHNVMYWYQQKSSQAPKLLFHYYDKDFNNEADTPDNFQSRRPNTSFCFLDIRSPGLGDTAMYLCATSRGATLPDTQYFGPGTRLTVL.